The text below deals with one T cell receptor beta chain. No antigen is known for it. It has no much larger one-base neighbor in the sample; base qualities were not kept. The source of the sample is a study of blood T cells in healthy people across ages (dated by TCRdb to 2014 to 2015). In terms of the full investigation: In model experiments, template switching captured roughly one uniquely barcoded TCR beta cDNA molecule for every two T cells. The study analyzed two additional independent replicas of 1 million unique cDNA reads from the same blood draw for two donors, one aged 18 to 30 and one aged 80 or older. The study measured age-related changes in TCR beta repertoire diversity using deep sequencing normalized with unique cDNA molecular identifiers. To avoid experimental bias, donors of different ages were distributed randomly across sequencing lanes. The donors were divided into four age groups: young (average about 16 years), middle-aged (almost 40), aged (about 62) and long-lived (roughly 86). Summary of the overall study and its limitations: Observed TCR beta diversity correlated strongly with the percentage of naive T cells measured by flow cytometry. Conclusive comparison of naive and antigen-experienced compartments was prevented by the profiling of bulk unsorted PBMCs. The long-lived group showed more naive CD4+ T cells, fewer expanded clones and increased TCR diversity than the aged group, suggesting age selection. Observed TCR beta diversity per million T cells fell roughly linearly with age, and a significant reduction was already apparent by age about 36. Donor CMV infection status was unknown, potentially confounding age-related changes in expanded clonotypes. Estimates of total diversity from one million sequenced T cells were regarded as lower bounds and underestimates.

The roughly 38 donors, aged about 6 to 100 years, were systemically healthy Caucasian individuals from Russia. Ten milliliters of peripheral blood were drawn from each donor into EDTA-treated Vacutainer tubes. Ficoll-Paque density-gradient centrifugation was used to isolate PBMCs, with at least 6 million per sample. Total RNA was extracted from PBMCs with Trizol reagent, with at least 6 micrograms obtained per sample. For every donor, an aliquot of PBMCs went through flow cytometry to measure the percentages of naive CD45RAhigh/CD27high T cells. Library construction relied on 5' RACE. The data were produced on an Illumina HiSeq 2500. A second PCR of about 6 to 11 cycles was performed with a sample-barcoded 5' primer and a J-beta primer mix. Each TCR beta cDNA molecule received a unique molecular identifier from a template-switch 5' adaptor carrying 12 random nucleotides. Each sample yielded at least 3 million CDR3-containing paired-end reads. The Mint cDNA synthesis kit, primed by a TRBC-specific oligonucleotide, was used to synthesize first-strand cDNA from all RNA. Following uracil-DNA glycosylase treatment, all cDNA underwent a first 18-cycle PCR with the universal primers M1SS and BC2_uni_R. As for the authors' bioinformatics: For normalization, 1 million high-quality reads were randomly selected from each sample, with every read carrying a distinct molecular identifier. Reads sharing molecular identifiers were discarded rather than binned into consensus sequences. MiTCR, set to a Q25 quality threshold and the strictest error-elimination algorithm, was used for CDR3 identification, clonotype clustering and error correction. A nonparametric unseen species model with Euler transformation was used to estimate a lower bound on total TCR beta diversity. In TCRdb, the public reads were trimmed at Q25 with fastp and aligned with MiXCR, with productive beta chains retained. Each CDR3 protein appears once, grouped with its most common genes and DNA. These V and J calls rely on TCRdb rather than the paper's analysis. Here the sample has 850,000 to 950,000 distinct CDR3 sequences; 25% to 35% occur a single time. Of the sample, 17% is held by the ten largest clones.

CDR1 and CDR2 were assigned from the germline V gene as LGHNA and YNFKEQ. Trimming takes 3 bases from V and 0 bases from J, and the germline ends sit 11 bases apart. The CDR3 covers 15 residues, taking in both the cysteine and the phenylalanine. CDR3 DNA only is kept here, 45 bases in frame from base 1. Rearrangement joined TRBV4-2 to TRBJ1-2; the D gene is not confidently resolved. Sample: blood. The receptor's source is an elderly woman in good health. The CDR3 reads CASSQTAGSNYGYTF. The nucleotides read TGTGCCAGCAGCCAGACGGCCGGATCTAACTATGGCTACACCTTC.